This T cell receptor (beta chain) was retrieved from a study of T-cell reconstitution after alpha-beta-depleted transplantation in children. Germline values: CDR1 MDHEN, CDR2 SYDVKM. V dropped 4 bases and J dropped 3; count of bases not matched to a gene: 7. There are 15 residues in the CDR3. This clonotype showed up just a few times. It was with unique molecular identifiers that the TCRbeta library was prepared. TCRdb used MiXCR to reprocess the PCR reads, holding one entry per CDR3 protein. Of about 480,000 distinct CDR3 sequences listed, 12% were seen once; the top ten hold roughly 5.4%. This TCR was recovered from a human donor who donated a stem cell graft to a child with combined immunodeficiency. Here the sequenced sample was PBMCs from the stem cell graft donor, taken from the stem cell graft. The V gene is TRBV28, the J gene TRBJ2-7; TRBD2 aligns across 9 bases. The CDR3 region is CASSWGREGFYEQYF. As DNA, the CDR3 is TGTGCCAGCAGTTGGGGGCGGGAGGGATTCTACGAGCAGTACTTC.